This entry lists 3 T cell receptor beta chains sequenced from one sample in a study of blood T cell repertoires in COVID-19 (dated by TCRdb to between 2020 and 2021). Receptor amplification or capture employed the immunoSEQ multiplex PCR assay. TCRdb provides this immuneACCESS table in a form limited to in-frame rearrangements. Some clones are lacking; in checked studies, under half of them reflect an unresolved V gene, and why the rest are absent is not known. The sample table lists 100,000 to 150,000 clones, around 87% of them with a count of one. The ten biggest clones cover approximately 3.9% of the sample. What was sequenced was peripheral blood. The source of these receptors is a woman in her sixties with COVID-19, enrolled during active disease.

The CDR3: CASSQAARVVETQYF. The CDR3 DNA sequence: TGTGCCAGCAGCCAAGCCGCCAGGGTGGTCGAGACCCAGTACTTC. The chain is built from TRBV3-1 (or the pseudogene TRBV3-2) and TRBJ2-5; D possibly corresponds to TRBD1 (5 bases). The CDR3 loop spans 15 amino acids. In germline, CDR1 is LGHDT, CDR2 YNNKEL (reference sequence). V dropped 1 base and J dropped 5 bases, with 14 bases sitting between them.

The genes are TRBV27 and TRBJ1-2; D is undetermined. Per the germline V gene, CDR1 is MNHEY and CDR2 is SMNVEV (reference sequence). This CDR3 region has 14 residues. Trimming took off 5 bases at V and 8 bases at J, with 18 bases between the two ends. The CDR3 nucleotides read TGTGCCAGCAGTCCAGAGGCCGCCGGTAGGGGCTACACCTTC. It encodes CASSPEAAGRGYTF.

The chain has TRBV7-2 and TRBJ1-1; no firm D call. Germline loops: CDR1 SGHTA, CDR2 FQGNSA. The CDR3 runs 16 residues. Trimming left V 5 bases short and J 5 bases short, with 21 bases between. In DNA form, the CDR3 reads TGTGCCAGCAGCCCAAATACCTTGCGGCAGTCTACTGAAGCTTTCTTT. Translating gives CASSPNTLRQSTEAFF.